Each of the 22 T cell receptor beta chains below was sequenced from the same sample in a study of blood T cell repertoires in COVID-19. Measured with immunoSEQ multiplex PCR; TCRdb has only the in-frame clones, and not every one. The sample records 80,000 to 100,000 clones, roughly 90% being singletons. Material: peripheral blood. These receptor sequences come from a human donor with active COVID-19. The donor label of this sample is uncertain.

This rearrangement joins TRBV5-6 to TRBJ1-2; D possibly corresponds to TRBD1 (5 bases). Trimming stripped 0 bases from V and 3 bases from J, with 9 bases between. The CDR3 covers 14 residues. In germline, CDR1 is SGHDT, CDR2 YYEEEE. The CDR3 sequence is CASSLVGTYYGYTF. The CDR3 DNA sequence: TGTGCCAGCAGCTTGGTAGGGACTTACTATGGCTACACCTTC.

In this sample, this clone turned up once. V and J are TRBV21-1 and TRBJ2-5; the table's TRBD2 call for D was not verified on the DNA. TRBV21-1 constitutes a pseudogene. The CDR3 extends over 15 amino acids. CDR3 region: CASSDGRGVQETQYF. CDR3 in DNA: TGTGCCAGCAGCGATGGCCGGGGGGTGCAAGAGACCCAGTACTTC.

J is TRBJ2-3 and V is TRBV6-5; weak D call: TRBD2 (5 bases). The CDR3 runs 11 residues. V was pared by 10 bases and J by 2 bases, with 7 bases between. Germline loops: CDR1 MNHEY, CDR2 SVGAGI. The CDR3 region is CATGITDTQYF. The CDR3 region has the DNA TGTGCCACGGGAATCACAGATACGCAGTATTTT.

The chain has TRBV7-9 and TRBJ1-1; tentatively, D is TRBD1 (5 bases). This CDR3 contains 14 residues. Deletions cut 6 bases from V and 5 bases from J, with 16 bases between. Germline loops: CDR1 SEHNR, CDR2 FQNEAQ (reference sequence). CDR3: CASSHRSGRTEAFF. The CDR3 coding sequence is TGTGCCAGCAGTCATCGGTCAGGGAGGACTGAAGCTTTCTTT. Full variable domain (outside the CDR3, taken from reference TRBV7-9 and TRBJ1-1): DTGVSQNPRHKITKRGQNVTFRCDPISEHNRLYWYRQTLGQGPEFLTYFQNEAQLEKSRLLSDRFSAERPKGSFSTLEIQRTEQGDSAMYLCASSHRSGRTEAFFGQGTRLTVV.

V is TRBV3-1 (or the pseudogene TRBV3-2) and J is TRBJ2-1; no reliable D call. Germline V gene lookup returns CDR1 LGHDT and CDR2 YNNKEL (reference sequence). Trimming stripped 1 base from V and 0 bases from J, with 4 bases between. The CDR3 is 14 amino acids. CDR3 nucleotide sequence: TGTGCCAGCAGCCAAGGAGGCTCCTACAATGAGCAGTTCTTC. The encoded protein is CASSQGGSYNEQFF.

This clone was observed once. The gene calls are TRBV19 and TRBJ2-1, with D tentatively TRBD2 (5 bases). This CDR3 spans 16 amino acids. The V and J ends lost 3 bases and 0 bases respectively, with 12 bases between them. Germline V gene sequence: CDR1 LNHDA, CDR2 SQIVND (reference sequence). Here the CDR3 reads CASSMLGGPSYNEQFF. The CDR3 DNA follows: TGTGCCAGTAGTATGTTAGGCGGGCCCTCCTACAATGAGCAGTTCTTC.

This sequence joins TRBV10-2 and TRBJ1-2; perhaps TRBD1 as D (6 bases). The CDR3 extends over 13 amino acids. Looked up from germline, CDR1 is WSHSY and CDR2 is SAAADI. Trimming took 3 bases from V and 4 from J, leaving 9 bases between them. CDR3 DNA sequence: TGCGCCAGCAGTGATGAAGGGGGCTATGGCTACACCTTC. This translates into CASSDEGGYGYTF.

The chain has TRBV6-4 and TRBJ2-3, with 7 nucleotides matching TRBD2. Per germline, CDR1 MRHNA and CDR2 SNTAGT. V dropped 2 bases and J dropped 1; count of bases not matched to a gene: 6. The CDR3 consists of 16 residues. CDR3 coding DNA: TGTGCCAGCAGTGACCAGCCTGGGGGGGGCACAGATACGCAGTATTTT. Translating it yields CASSDQPGGGTDTQYF.

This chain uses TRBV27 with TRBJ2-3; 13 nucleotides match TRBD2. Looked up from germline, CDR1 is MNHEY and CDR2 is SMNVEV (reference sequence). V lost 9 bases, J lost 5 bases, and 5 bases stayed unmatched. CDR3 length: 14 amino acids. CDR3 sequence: CASRLAGGKDTQYF. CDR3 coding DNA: TGTGCCAGTAGACTAGCGGGGGGCAAAGATACGCAGTATTTT.

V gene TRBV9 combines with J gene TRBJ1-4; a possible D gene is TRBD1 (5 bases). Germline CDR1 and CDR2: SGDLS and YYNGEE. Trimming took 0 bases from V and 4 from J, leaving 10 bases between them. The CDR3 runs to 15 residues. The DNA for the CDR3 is TGTGCCAGCAGCGTAGGGGGCGGAGATAATGAAAAACTGTTTTTT. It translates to CASSVGGGDNEKLFF. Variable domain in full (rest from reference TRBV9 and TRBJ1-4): DSGVTQTPKHLITATGQRVTLRCSPRSGDLSVYWYQQSLDQGLQFLIQYYNGEERAKGNILERFSAQQFPDLHSELNLSSLELGDSALYFCASSVGGGDNEKLFFGSGTQLSVL.

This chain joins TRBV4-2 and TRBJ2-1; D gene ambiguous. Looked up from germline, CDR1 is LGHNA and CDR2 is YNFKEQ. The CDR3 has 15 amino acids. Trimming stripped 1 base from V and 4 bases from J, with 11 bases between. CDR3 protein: CASSQGYRTYNEQFF. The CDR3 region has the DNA TGTGCCAGCAGCCAAGGCTATAGAACTTACAATGAGCAGTTCTTC.

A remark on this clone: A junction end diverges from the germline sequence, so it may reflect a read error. This chain's CDR3 is CASSMTSGGRANF. DNA for the CDR3: TGTGCCAGTAGTATGACTAGCGGGGGCCGGGCTAACTTC. This chain uses TRBV19 with TRBJ2-5, with 12 positions matching TRBD2. Germline V CDR1 and CDR2: LNHDA, SQIVND (reference sequence). This CDR3 region has 13 residues.

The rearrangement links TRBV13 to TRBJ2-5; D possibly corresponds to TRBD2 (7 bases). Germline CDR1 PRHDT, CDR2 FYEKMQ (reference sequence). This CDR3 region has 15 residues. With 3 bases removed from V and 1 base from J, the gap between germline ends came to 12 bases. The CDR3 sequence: CASSFGAGAQETQYF. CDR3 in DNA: TGTGCCAGCAGCTTTGGGGCGGGGGCCCAAGAGACCCAGTACTTC.

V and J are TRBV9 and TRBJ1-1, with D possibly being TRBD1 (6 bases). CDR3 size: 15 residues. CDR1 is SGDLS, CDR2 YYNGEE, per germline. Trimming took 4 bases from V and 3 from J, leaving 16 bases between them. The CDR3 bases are TGTGCCAGCAGCCCAACAGGGTTCCGGGACACTGAAGCTTTCTTT. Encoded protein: CASSPTGFRDTEAFF.

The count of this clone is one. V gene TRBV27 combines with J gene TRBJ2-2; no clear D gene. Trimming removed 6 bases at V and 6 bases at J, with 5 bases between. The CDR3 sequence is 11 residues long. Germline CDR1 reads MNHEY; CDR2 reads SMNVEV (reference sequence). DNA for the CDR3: TGTGCCAGCAGCTCAGCCGGGGAGCTGTTTTTT. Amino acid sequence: CASSSAGELFF.

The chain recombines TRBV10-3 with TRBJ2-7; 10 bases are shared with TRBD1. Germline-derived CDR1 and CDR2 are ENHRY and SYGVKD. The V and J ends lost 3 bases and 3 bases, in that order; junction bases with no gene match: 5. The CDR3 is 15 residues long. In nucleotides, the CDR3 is TGTGCCATCAGTGATCAGGGACAGGGGAACTACGAGCAGTACTTC. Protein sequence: CAISDQGQGNYEQYF.

DNA for the CDR3: TGTGCCAGCAGCGTACTCTCCACGGTGAACTATGGCTACACCTTC. This codes for CASSVLSTVNYGYTF. V gene TRBV9 combines with J gene TRBJ1-2, with no clear D. CDR1 SGDLS and CDR2 YYNGEE come from the germline V gene. CDR3 length: 15 amino acids. V lost 1 base to trimming and J lost 2 bases, with 12 bases between them.

DNA of the CDR3: TGTGCCAGCAGCAACATCCGACAAGACAACACTGAAGCTTTCTTT. Its translation: CASSNIRQDNTEAFF. This chain joins TRBV21-1 and TRBJ1-1; TRBD1 is the table's D call, not checked against the DNA. TRBV21-1 is described as a pseudogene. This CDR3 has 15 amino acids.

The chain's CDR3 is CASGRFRTELNSYEQYF. The CDR3 DNA sequence: TGTGCCAGCGGTCGGTTTCGGACAGAGTTGAACTCCTACGAGCAGTACTTC. This sequence joins TRBV6-6 and TRBJ2-7, with D possibly TRBD1 on 6 matching bases. Germline V gives CDR1 MNHNY, CDR2 SVGAGI (reference sequence). This CDR3 contains 17 residues. Trimming stripped 8 bases from V and 0 bases from J, with 23 bases between.

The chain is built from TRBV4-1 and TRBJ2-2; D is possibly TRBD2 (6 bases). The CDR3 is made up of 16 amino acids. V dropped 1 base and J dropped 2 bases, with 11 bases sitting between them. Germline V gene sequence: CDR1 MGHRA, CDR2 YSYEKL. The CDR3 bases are TGCGCCAGCAGCCAAGCAAGGGCGGGAAACACCGGGGAGCTGTTTTTT. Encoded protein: CASSQARAGNTGELFF.

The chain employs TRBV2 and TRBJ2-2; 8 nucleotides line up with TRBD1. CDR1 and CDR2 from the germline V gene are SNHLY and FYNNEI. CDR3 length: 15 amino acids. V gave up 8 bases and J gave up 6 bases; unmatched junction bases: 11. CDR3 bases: TGTGCCAGCGTCCCGGGACAGGTGGTGGCCGGGGAGCTGTTTTTT. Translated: CASVPGQVVAGELFF.

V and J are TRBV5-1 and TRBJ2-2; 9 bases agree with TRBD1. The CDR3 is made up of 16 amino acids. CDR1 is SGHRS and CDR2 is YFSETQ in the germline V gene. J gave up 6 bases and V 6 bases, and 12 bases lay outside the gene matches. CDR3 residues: CASTGTGLSGAGELFF. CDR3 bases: TGCGCCAGCACTGGGACAGGGCTGTCAGGGGCCGGGGAGCTGTTTTTT.